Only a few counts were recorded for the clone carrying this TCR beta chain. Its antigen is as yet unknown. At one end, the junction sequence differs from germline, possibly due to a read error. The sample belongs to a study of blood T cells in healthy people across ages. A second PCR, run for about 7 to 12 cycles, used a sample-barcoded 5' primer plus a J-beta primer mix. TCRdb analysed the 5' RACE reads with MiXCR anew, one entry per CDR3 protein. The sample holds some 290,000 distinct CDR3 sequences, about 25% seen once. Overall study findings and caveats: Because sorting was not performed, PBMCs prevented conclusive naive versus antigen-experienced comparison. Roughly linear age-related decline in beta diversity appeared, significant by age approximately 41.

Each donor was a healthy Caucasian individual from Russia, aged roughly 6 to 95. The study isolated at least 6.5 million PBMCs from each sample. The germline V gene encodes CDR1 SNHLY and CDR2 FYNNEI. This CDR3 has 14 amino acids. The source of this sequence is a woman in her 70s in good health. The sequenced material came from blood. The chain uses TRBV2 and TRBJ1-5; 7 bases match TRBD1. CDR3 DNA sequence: TGTGCCAGCAGAGAAGGACAGGTCCGACAGCCCCAGCATTTT. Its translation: CASREGQVRQPQHF.